The sequence of this T cell receptor beta chain was determined in a study of T cells in Graves' hyperthyroidism and ophthalmopathy. Study-level findings and limits: Ophthalmopathy, which appeared later, was predicted by the model a median about 6 months before onset.

It was RNA transcripts that yielded the amplified TCR beta CDR3 regions. A first-round RT-PCR of the TCR CDR3 used the HTBI primer set. TCRdb re-called the multiplex PCR reads through MiXCR, storing one row per CDR3 protein. The sample lists around 720,000 distinct CDR3 sequences, 35% occurring once. Germline trimming cut 6 bases from V and 2 bases from J; bases unmatched to any gene: 2. The CDR3 is 12 residues long. CDR1 and CDR2 from the germline V gene are DFQATT and SNEGSKA (reference sequence). This clonotype was detected ten times or more. The antigen remains unidentified. For Graves' hyperthyroidism to be stable, ophthalmopathy could not progress within 18 months. Hyperthyroidism was newly diagnosed in patients aged 18 to 65 (duration under 2 months). Each diagnosis drew on symptoms, thyroxine, TRAb, thyroid ultrasound and orbital computed tomography findings.

The chain recombines TRBV20-1 with TRBJ2-7; 9 bases line up with TRBD2. The clonotype comes from a woman aged 35 to 49 with Graves' hyperthyroidism. Sequencing used blood. This CDR3 reads CSARGRAYEQYF. DNA of the CDR3: TGCAGTGCCCGCGGGAGGGCCTACGAGCAGTACTTC.